The present TCR beta chain was sequenced within a study of T cell responses to AZD1222 COVID-19 vaccine. The CDR3 extends over 14 amino acids. V shed 5 bases, J shed 5 bases, and the junction held 5 bases outside the gene matches. CDR1 and CDR2 from the germline V gene are LGHDT and YNNKEL (reference sequence). Clones were read by immunoSEQ multiplex PCR, and TCRdb kept only the in-frame ones, dropping some. The profile covers tens of thousands of clones, with roughly 84% appearing a single time and around 18% taken by the ten largest. V and J are TRBV3-1 (or the pseudogene TRBV3-2) and TRBJ2-1, with 8 bases lining up with TRBD1. Sequences were derived from peripheral blood, sampled 28 days after the second AZD1222 dose. The sequence was obtained from an adult who received the AZD1222 COVID-19 vaccine. CDR3 protein: CASSYRTGNNEQFF. CDR3 nucleotide sequence: TGTGCCAGCAGCTACCGGACAGGGAACAATGAGCAGTTCTTC.